The rows below give T cell receptor beta chains drawn from one sample of a study of T cells in Graves' hyperthyroidism and ophthalmopathy. From the multiplex PCR reads, TCRdb called clonotypes with MiXCR, one entry per CDR3 protein. Of approximately 590,000 distinct CDR3 sequences listed, about 45% are singletons. Material for sequencing was peripheral blood or thyroid tissue (not recorded which). Receptors were obtained from a woman aged 18-29 years with Graves' hyperthyroidism. Both conserved end residues are part of each CDR3. The order of the fields is J gene, D gene, V gene, clone size, CDR3 protein, CDR3 DNA. A D gene is named only where the DNA matches it firmly. The size of a clone is reported for some rows only, either as once, few or many, or as a class for expanded clones.

J: TRBJ2-7; D: .; V: TRBV12-5; size: .; CDR3: CASGSLPSYEQYF; DNA: TGTGCTAGTGGCTCCCTGCCCTCCTACGAGCAGTACTTC
J: TRBJ2-7; D: TRBD1; V: TRBV7-3; size: .; CDR3: CASSLTRDRGWEQYF; DNA: TGTGCCAGCAGCTTGACCCGGGACAGGGGCTGGGAGCAGTACTTC
J: TRBJ1-5; D: .; V: TRBV7-9; size: many; CDR3: CASSFGDSNQPQHF; DNA: TGTGCCAGCAGCTTCGGCGATAGCAATCAGCCCCAGCATTTT
J: TRBJ2-7; D: .; V: TRBV20-1; size: .; CDR3: CSARDSVGVNNEQYF; DNA: TGCAGTGCTAGAGACTCAGTTGGAGTTAACAACGAGCAGTACTTC
J: TRBJ2-7; D: .; V: TRBV7-2; size: .; CDR3: CASSVNRADEQYF; DNA: TGTGCCAGCAGCGTAAACAGGGCGGACGAGCAGTACTTC
J: TRBJ2-7; D: .; V: TRBV20-1; size: .; CDR3: CSAKVGFLSYEQYF; DNA: TGCAGTGCCAAAGTCGGGTTTTTGTCCTACGAGCAGTACTTC
J: TRBJ1-2; D: TRBD1; V: TRBV5-1; size: few; CDR3: CASGSTGGDGYTF; DNA: TGCGCCAGCGGTTCAACAGGGGGCGATGGCTACACCTTC
J: TRBJ1-5; D: .; V: TRBV7-2; size: .; CDR3: CASSQETGMGNQPQHF; DNA: TGCGCCAGCAGCCAAGAAACAGGGATGGGCAATCAGCCCCAGCATTTT
J: TRBJ2-5; D: .; V: TRBV6-6; size: .; CDR3: CASSLRWETQYF; DNA: TGTGCCAGCAGTTTGCGATGGGAGACCCAGTACTTC
J: TRBJ1-5; D: TRBD1; V: TRBV19; size: .; CDR3: CASTPRDRGGQPQHF; DNA: TGTGCCAGTACTCCTCGCGACAGGGGTGGTCAGCCCCAGCATTTT
J: TRBJ2-5; D: .; V: TRBV25-1; size: .; CDR3: CASSLFRTPTQYF; DNA: TGTGCCAGCAGTTTATTTCGGACCCCTACCCAGTACTTC
J: TRBJ2-7; D: TRBD2; V: TRBV7-4; size: .; CDR3: CASSLGSSGSYEQYF; DNA: TGTGCCAGCAGCTTGGGCTCTAGCGGGAGTTACGAGCAGTACTTC
J: TRBJ2-5; D: TRBD1; V: TRBV15; size: many; CDR3: CATSGGTGRWETQYF; DNA: TGTGCCACCAGCGGGGGGACAGGGAGATGGGAGACCCAGTACTTC
J: TRBJ2-5; D: .; V: TRBV7-8; size: .; CDR3: CASSPAVDRETQYF; DNA: TGTGCCAGCAGCCCCGCCGTCGACCGGGAGACCCAGTACTTC
J: TRBJ1-2; D: TRBD1; V: TRBV5-1; size: .; CDR3: CASSFVQGAFGYTF; DNA: TGCGCCAGCAGCTTCGTACAGGGGGCTTTTGGCTACACCTTC
J: TRBJ2-3; D: .; V: TRBV10-3; size: .; CDR3: CASSYLGDLSTDTQYF; DNA: TGTGCCAGCAGTTACCTAGGGGATCTTAGCACAGATACGCAGTATTTT
J: TRBJ2-7; D: .; V: TRBV2; size: many; CDR3: CASSEDEQYF; DNA: TGTGCCAGCAGTGAGGACGAGCAGTACTTC
J: TRBJ1-3; D: .; V: TRBV19; size: .; CDR3: CASSKAGSSGNTIYF; DNA: TGTGCCAGTAGTAAGGCCGGATCCTCTGGAAACACCATATATTTT
J: TRBJ2-1; D: .; V: TRBV2; size: .; CDR3: CASSQWGNEQFF; DNA: TGTGCCAGCAGCCAGTGGGGAAATGAGCAGTTCTTC
J: TRBJ1-6; D: TRBD1; V: TRBV12-5; size: few; CDR3: CASGSGGRNSPLHF; DNA: TGTGCTAGTGGGTCAGGGGGCAGGAATTCACCCCTCCACTTT
J: TRBJ1-2; D: .; V: TRBV25-1; size: .; CDR3: CASSQGRDKVGYTF; DNA: TGCGCCAGCAGCCAAGGACGCGACAAAGTAGGCTACACCTTC
J: TRBJ2-7; D: .; V: TRBV29-1; size: .; CDR3: CSVGQASYNEQYF; DNA: TGCAGCGTGGGACAAGCCTCCTACAATGAGCAGTACTTC
J: TRBJ2-7; D: .; V: TRBV7-3; size: .; CDR3: CASSPMNREQYF; DNA: TGTGCCAGCTCACCGATGAACAGGGAGCAGTACTTC
J: TRBJ2-7; D: TRBD1; V: TRBV5-1; size: few; CDR3: CASSAWAGQGFEQYF; DNA: TGCGCCAGCAGCGCATGGGCCGGACAGGGGTTCGAGCAGTACTTC
J: TRBJ2-5; D: .; V: TRBV25-1; size: .; CDR3: CASSEYLCSVEGDQGAQETQYF; DNA: .
J: TRBJ2-5; D: .; V: TRBV29-1; size: few; CDR3: CSVEDSGRPSQETQYF; DNA: TGCAGCGTTGAAGATTCTGGCAGGCCCTCCCAAGAGACCCAGTACTTC
J: TRBJ2-5; D: TRBD1; V: TRBV25-1; size: many; CDR3: CASSEPGTVGETQYF; DNA: TGTGCCAGCAGTGAGCCCGGGACAGTCGGAGAGACCCAGTACTTC
J: TRBJ2-7; D: .; V: TRBV9; size: .; CDR3: CASSPRRTLSYEQYF; DNA: TGTGCCAGCAGCCCCCGCCGGACACTCTCCTACGAGCAGTACTTC
J: TRBJ1-2; D: .; V: TRBV19; size: few; CDR3: CASSRGAPDGYTF; DNA: TGTGCCAGTAGTAGAGGGGCTCCGGATGGCTACACCTTC
J: TRBJ1-2; D: .; V: TRBV24-1; size: once; CDR3: CATSDHQEAYGYTF; DNA: TGTGCCACCAGTGACCATCAGGAAGCCTATGGCTACACCTTC
J: TRBJ1-2; D: .; V: TRBV7-9; size: .; CDR3: CASRLSGVYGYTF; DNA: TGTGCCAGCAGACTATCCGGGGTTTATGGCTACACCTTC
J: TRBJ1-3; D: .; V: TRBV25-1; size: many; CDR3: CASSVPGPIGNTIYF; DNA: TGTGCCAGCAGTGTTCCGGGACCGATAGGAAACACCATATATTTT
J: TRBJ1-2; D: TRBD1; V: TRBV24-1; size: .; CDR3: CATSPGTAGYTF; DNA: TGTGCCACCAGCCCCGGGACAGCCGGCTACACCTTC
J: TRBJ2-7; D: .; V: TRBV20-1; size: .; CDR3: CSARRLRDYEQYF; DNA: TGCAGTGCTAGAAGGCTAAGGGACTACGAGCAGTACTTC
J: TRBJ1-5; D: .; V: TRBV24-1; size: .; CDR3: CATSDPGGNQPQHF; DNA: TGTGCCACCAGTGACCCAGGAGGCAATCAGCCCCAGCATTTT
J: TRBJ2-7; D: TRBD1; V: TRBV7-3; size: .; CDR3: CASSYTGTGGYEQYF; DNA: TGTGCCAGCAGTTATACCGGGACAGGGGGCTACGAGCAGTACTTC